The next 15 T cell receptor beta chains were all read from a single sample in a study of T cell clonotyping in hematopoietic cell transplantation. Time point indicated: recipient sample about 28 days before transplant, after cytoreduction. TCRdb's copy holds only in-frame clones and misses some; the assay was immunoSEQ multiplex PCR. The sample includes roughly 18,000 clones, about 82% of them seen just once. The material was peripheral blood mononuclear cells, obtained before stem cell transplant. The receptor set was obtained from a middle-aged man with acute myeloid leukemia. Some clones in this sample may be carry-over from other donors' samples.

This clone was detected only once. The chain couples TRBV7-2 to TRBJ2-2, with TRBD1 matching over 7 bases. The V gene's germline CDR1 is SGHTA and CDR2 FQGNSA. After removal of 2 bases from V and 4 bases from J, the junction contained 10 bases not matched to a gene. The CDR3 sequence is 17 residues long. The CDR3 sequence is CASSLWVGAGGTGELFF. CDR3 nucleotide sequence: TGTGCCAGCAGCTTATGGGTGGGGGCAGGGGGCACCGGGGAGCTGTTTTTT.

The rearrangement links TRBV9 to TRBJ1-6; D is ambiguous. CDR1 and CDR2 from the germline V gene are SGDLS and YYNGEE. The CDR3 is made up of 13 amino acids. Trimming stripped 2 bases from V and 10 bases from J, with 10 bases between. The CDR3 DNA follows: TGTGCCAGCAGCGTCCTTGATGGCTCACCCCTCCACTTT. Protein product: CASSVLDGSPLHF.

The chain links TRBV5-8 to TRBJ1-1; D not resolved. Germline CDR1 SGHTS, CDR2 YDEGEE. Trimming pared 0 bases from V and 0 bases from J, leaving 6 bases between. The CDR3 loop spans 14 amino acids. The CDR3 is CASSLDGVNTEAFF. The DNA of the CDR3 is TGTGCCAGCAGCTTGGATGGGGTGAACACTGAAGCTTTCTTT.

CDR3 sequence reads: CASSLTSGVGETQYF. CDR3 coding DNA: TGCGCCAGCAGCTTAACCTCGGGGGTCGGGGAGACCCAGTACTTC. The chain is built from TRBV5-1 and TRBJ2-5; a weak D match, TRBD2 (6 bases). Looked up from germline, CDR1 is SGHRS and CDR2 is YFSETQ. The CDR3 has 15 amino acids. The germline V and J ends were trimmed by 2 bases and 5 bases, with 16 bases remaining between them.

The chain couples TRBV5-8 to TRBJ2-7; D unclear. Looked up from germline, CDR1 is SGHTS and CDR2 is YDEGEE. The CDR3 length is 11 residues. V was shortened by 1 base and J by 4 bases, with 3 bases between the two germline ends. The CDR3 nucleotides are TGTGCCAGCAGCTTGCAGTACGAGCAGTACTTC. Translating gives CASSLQYEQYF.

This chain connects TRBV2 to TRBJ2-3, with 11 bases lining up with TRBD2. J gave up 6 bases and V 5 bases, and 10 bases lay outside the gene matches. Germline V gene data show CDR1 as SNHLY and CDR2 as FYNNEI. This CDR3 spans 16 amino acids. This CDR3 is CASSLAGGFRADTQYF. CDR3 DNA sequence: TGTGCCAGCAGTTTAGCGGGGGGGTTCCGAGCGGATACGCAGTATTTT.

V gene TRBV7-3 combines with J gene TRBJ2-5; 9 positions match TRBD2. The CDR3 runs 16 residues. CDR1 and CDR2 (germline): SGHTA, FQGTGA. With 5 bases clipped from V and 2 bases from J, the junction kept 9 bases outside the gene matches. CDR3 bases: TGTGCCAGCAGCCCCACGGCGGGGGGGCGGCAAGAGACCCAGTACTTC. Encoded protein: CASSPTAGGRQETQYF.

The gene calls are TRBV5-4 and TRBJ1-1, with D possibly TRBD1 on 6 matching bases. Germline V lookup: CDR1 SGHNT, CDR2 YYREEE (reference sequence). V was shortened by 0 bases and J by 4 bases, with 10 bases between the two germline ends. CDR3 length: 14 amino acids. CDR3 DNA: TGTGCCAGCAGCTTGGCCAAGGGGGGCACTGAAGCTTTCTTT. The encoded protein is CASSLAKGGTEAFF.

V gene TRBV5-6 combines with J gene TRBJ1-2; 7 positions agree with TRBD1. V shed 4 bases and J 6 bases; nucleotides not matched to a gene: 6. This CDR3 has 13 residues. Germline V gene sequence: CDR1 SGHDT, CDR2 YYEEEE. The CDR3 DNA reads as TGTGCCAGCAGCCAGGGACAGCGGCATGGCTACACCTTC. It codes for CASSQGQRHGYTF.

This chain connects TRBV27 to TRBJ1-2, with D unresolved. Between the trimmed V and J ends, which lost 6 bases and 7 bases, there was a span of 21 bases. The length of the CDR3 is 15 residues. Germline CDR1 MNHEY, CDR2 SMNVEV (reference sequence). CDR3 bases: TGTGCCAGCAGACCCTCCTCGGCAGGAATGCGTGGCTACACCTTC. It encodes CASRPSSAGMRGYTF.

The genes are TRBV4-3 and TRBJ2-3; TRBD2 matches at 11 bases. V was clipped by 0 bases and J by 4 bases; unmatched bases: 3. CDR1 is LGHNA and CDR2 is YSLEER in the germline V gene. This CDR3 region has 16 residues. CDR3 region: CASSQDGTSGADTQYF. In DNA, the CDR3 is TGCGCCAGCAGCCAAGACGGGACTAGCGGTGCAGATACGCAGTATTTT.

The chain joins TRBV9 to TRBJ1-5; TRBD1 might be the D (5 bases). Germline loops: CDR1 SGDLS, CDR2 YYNGEE. The CDR3 covers 15 residues. V lost 0 bases and J lost 7, with 14 bases in between. DNA for the CDR3: TGTGCCAGCAGCGTAGGGGACTCCCGGGGGCAGCCCCAGCATTTT. This codes for CASSVGDSRGQPQHF.

CDR3 DNA: TGTGCCAGCAGCAAAACGGGACAGGGGAACAATCAGCCCCAGCATTTT. Its translation is CASSKTGQGNNQPQHF. This rearrangement joins TRBV21-1 to TRBJ1-5; the table's TRBD1 call for D was not verified on the DNA. TRBV21-1 is an annotated pseudogene. The CDR3 sequence is 16 residues long.

The V call is TRBV19, the J call TRBJ2-6; TRBD1 aligns across 8 bases. This CDR3 has 18 amino acids. After removal of 5 bases from V and 0 bases from J, the junction contained 9 bases not matched to a gene. CDR1 is LNHDA, CDR2 SQIVND, per germline (reference sequence). The CDR3: CASSAPGQANSGANVLTF. CDR3 coding DNA: TGTGCCAGTAGTGCGCCGGGACAGGCGAACTCTGGGGCCAACGTCCTGACTTTC.

The chain combines TRBV7-2 with TRBJ1-3, with TRBD1 matching over 8 bases. There are 17 residues in the CDR3. Losses at the gene ends were 0 bases for V and 3 bases for J; bases not matched to a gene: 7. Germline V gene data show CDR1 as SGHTA and CDR2 as FQGNSA. CDR3 amino acids: CASSLAWQGAFGNTIYF. The CDR3 region has the DNA TGTGCCAGCAGCTTAGCGTGGCAGGGGGCATTTGGAAACACCATATATTTT.